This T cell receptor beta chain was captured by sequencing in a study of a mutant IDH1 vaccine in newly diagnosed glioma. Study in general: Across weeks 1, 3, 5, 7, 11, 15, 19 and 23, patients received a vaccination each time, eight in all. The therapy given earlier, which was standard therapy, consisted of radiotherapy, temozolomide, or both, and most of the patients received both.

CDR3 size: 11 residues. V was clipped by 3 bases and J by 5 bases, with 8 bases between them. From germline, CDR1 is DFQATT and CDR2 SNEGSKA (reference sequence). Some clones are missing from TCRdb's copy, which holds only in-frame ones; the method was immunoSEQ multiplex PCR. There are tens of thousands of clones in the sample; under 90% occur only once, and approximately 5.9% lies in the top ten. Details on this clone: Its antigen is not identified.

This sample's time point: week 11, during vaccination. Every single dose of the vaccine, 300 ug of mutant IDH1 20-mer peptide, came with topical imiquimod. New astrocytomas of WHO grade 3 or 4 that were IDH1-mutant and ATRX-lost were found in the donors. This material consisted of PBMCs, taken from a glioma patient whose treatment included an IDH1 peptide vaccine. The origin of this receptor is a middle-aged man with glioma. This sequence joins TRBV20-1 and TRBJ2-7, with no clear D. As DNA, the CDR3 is TGCAGTGCTAGGATCCTGGACGAGCAGTACTTC. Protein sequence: CSARILDEQYF.